Shown below are 28 T cell receptor beta chains from a single sample sequenced in a study of blood T cell repertoires in COVID-19. Clones were sequenced by immunoSEQ multiplex PCR, and TCRdb holds only the in-frame ones, with some missing. Here the sample spans about 90,000 clones, roughly 90% being singletons. The sample taken for sequencing was peripheral blood. The receptors derive from a human donor with active COVID-19. The donor label of this sample is uncertain.

The CDR3: CASRWEGGTDTQYF. The CDR3 DNA follows: TGTGCCAGCAGGTGGGAGGGGGGGACAGATACGCAGTATTTT. The chain uses TRBV2 and TRBJ2-3; a weak D match, TRBD2 (7 bases). The CDR3 totals 14 residues. V was shortened by 6 bases and J by 3 bases, with 13 bases between the two germline ends. Germline loops: CDR1 SNHLY, CDR2 FYNNEI.

The chain has TRBV5-1 and TRBJ2-3; D uncertain. Trimming removed 0 bases from V and 0 bases from J, with 5 bases in between. CDR3 size: 14 residues. Germline assignment: CDR1 SGHRS and CDR2 YFSETQ. For the CDR3, the DNA is TGCGCCAGCAGCTTGGGAGTTAGCACAGATACGCAGTATTTT. Amino acid sequence: CASSLGVSTDTQYF.

The rearrangement joins TRBV10-3 to TRBJ2-7, with 9 positions matching TRBD2. J lost 3 bases, V lost 10 bases, and 10 bases had no gene match. The CDR3 sequence is 14 residues long. The germline gives CDR1 ENHRY, CDR2 SYGVKD. The CDR3 here is CATDPSGDLYEQYF. The CDR3, as DNA: TGTGCCACTGACCCTAGCGGGGACCTCTACGAGCAGTACTTC.

The chain employs TRBV3-1 (or the pseudogene TRBV3-2) and TRBJ2-1; TRBD2 is a possible D gene (5 bases). Deletions cut 0 bases from V and 4 bases from J, with 7 bases between. This CDR3 comprises 14 residues. Looked up from germline, CDR1 is LGHDT and CDR2 is YNNKEL (reference sequence). Here the CDR3 DNA reads TGTGCCAGCAGCCAAGATCCGGGATACAATGAGCAGTTCTTC. Translated: CASSQDPGYNEQFF.

The chain has TRBV27 and TRBJ1-1; D is unresolved. Germline V CDR1 and CDR2: MNHEY, SMNVEV (reference sequence). V was clipped by 3 bases and J by 4 bases, with 15 bases between them. CDR3 length: 15 amino acids. The chain's CDR3 is CASSFSGSSSTEAFF. CDR3 nucleotides: TGTGCCAGCAGTTTCAGCGGCAGCTCGAGCACTGAAGCTTTCTTT.

J is TRBJ1-6 and V is TRBV6-5; D uncertain. CDR3 size: 14 residues. CDR1 and CDR2 from the germline V gene are MNHEY and SVGAGI. The V end was cut by 7 bases, the J end by 2 bases, with 9 bases between. CDR3 coding DNA: TGTGCCAGCACAAGGAGCCCCTATAATTCACCCCTCCACTTT. Protein: CASTRSPYNSPLHF.

The chain recombines TRBV24-1 with TRBJ1-2; 7 bases align to TRBD1. The J segment lost 8 bases and the V segment lost 4 bases, leaving 3 bases of the junction unmatched. Germline CDR1 KGHDR, CDR2 SFDVKD. This CDR3 is 12 amino acids long. The CDR3 reads CATSDDRVGYTF. CDR3 DNA: TGTGCCACCAGTGACGACAGGGTCGGCTACACCTTC.

The V and J genes are TRBV7-2 and TRBJ1-1; TRBD1 is a possible D gene (6 bases). V was cut by 2 bases and J by 1 base, with 8 bases left in between. The CDR3 consists of 14 residues. CDR1 is SGHTA, CDR2 FQGNSA, per germline. CDR3 sequence: CASSLPTGNTEAFF. As DNA, the CDR3 is TGTGCCAGCAGCTTACCGACAGGGAACACTGAAGCTTTCTTT.

The chain has TRBV28 and TRBJ2-3; tentatively, D is TRBD2 (7 bases). Trimming stripped 3 bases from V and 1 base from J, with 11 bases between. This CDR3 spans 15 amino acids. Germline V gene sequence: CDR1 MDHEN, CDR2 SYDVKM. The CDR3 DNA follows: TGTGCCAGCAGTTTCCGGGGGGCAGGCACAGATACGCAGTATTTT. This encodes CASSFRGAGTDTQYF. Combining the CDR3 with reference TRBV28 and TRBJ2-3 gives the whole variable domain DVKVTQSSRYLVKRTGEKVFLECVQDMDHENMFWYRQDPGLGLRLIYFSYDVKMKEKGDIPEGYSVSREKKERFSLILESASTNQTSMYLCASSFRGAGTDTQYFGPGTRLTVL.

V gene TRBV2 combines with J gene TRBJ2-7; D may be TRBD1 (6 bases). Trimming left V 5 bases short and J 2 bases short, with 10 bases between. CDR1 is SNHLY and CDR2 is FYNNEI in the germline V gene. This CDR3 has 13 residues. The chain's CDR3 is CASSPQGPYEQYF. The CDR3 DNA follows: TGTGCCAGCAGTCCTCAGGGGCCCTACGAGCAGTACTTC.

The chain carries TRBV13 and TRBJ1-5; possible D gene TRBD1, 6 bases. The germline CDR1 and CDR2 sequences are PRHDT and FYEKMQ (reference sequence). This CDR3 comprises 15 residues. The V gene lost 0 bases and the J gene lost 3 bases, with 9 bases spanning the gap. The CDR3 is CASSLGGTPNQPQHF. CDR3 nucleotide sequence: TGTGCCAGCAGCTTAGGTGGGACACCCAATCAGCCCCAGCATTTT.

The V and J genes are TRBV5-1 and TRBJ2-2; 9 nucleotides align to TRBD1. The V segment lost 4 bases and the J segment 6 bases; nucleotides outside the gene matches: 10. This CDR3 has 16 residues. The germline V gene has CDR1 SGHRS and CDR2 YFSETQ. The CDR3 bases are TGCGCCAGCAGCCTACCGGGACAGGGAGACGCCGGGGAGCTGTTTTTT. Amino acids: CASSLPGQGDAGELFF.

This rearrangement joins TRBV5-1 to TRBJ2-3, with 9 positions matching TRBD2. Per germline, CDR1 SGHRS and CDR2 YFSETQ. With V trimmed by 4 bases and J by 5 bases, 11 bases remained unmatched. The CDR3 consists of 16 residues. CDR3 in amino acids: CASSDRAGGRGDTQYF. The CDR3, as DNA: TGCGCCAGCAGCGATCGGGCGGGGGGGCGAGGAGATACGCAGTATTTT.

Comment on this clone: Additional DNA sequences in this sample encode the identical CDR3. The CDR3 DNA is TGCGCCAGCAGCTTGGGGACAGGTTACAATTCACCCCTCCACTTT. Translation gives CASSLGTGYNSPLHF. The chain has TRBV5-1 and TRBJ1-6; 7 nucleotides match TRBD1. V gave up 0 bases and J gave up 7 bases; unmatched junction bases: 4. Per the germline V gene, CDR1 is SGHRS and CDR2 is YFSETQ. The CDR3 spans 15 residues.

The V and J genes are TRBV6-1 and TRBJ2-7; 10 nucleotides line up with TRBD2. V was pared by 2 bases and J by 6 bases, with 4 bases of the junction left unmatched. Germline values: CDR1 MNHNS, CDR2 SASEGT. The CDR3 length is 14 residues. This CDR3 reads CASSESGGATEQYF. The CDR3, as DNA: TGTGCCAGCAGTGAAAGCGGGGGGGCCACCGAGCAGTACTTC.

V usage is TRBV5-1 and J usage is TRBJ2-2; no clear D. CDR1 SGHRS and CDR2 YFSETQ come from the germline V gene. The CDR3 loop spans 16 amino acids. V was pared by 0 bases and J by 1 base, with 10 bases between. The CDR3, as DNA: TGCGCCAGCAGCTTGGGGCAGGTTAGGAACACCGGGGAGCTGTTTTTT. Translated: CASSLGQVRNTGELFF.

This chain uses TRBV6-2 or TRBV6-3 with TRBJ2-3, with 8 bases aligning to TRBD2. The ends lost 5 bases at V and 6 bases at J; junction bases unmatched: 10. CDR3 length: 15 amino acids. CDR1 and CDR2 from the germline V gene are MNHEY and SVGEGT. The CDR3 coding sequence is TGTGCCAGCAGTCTACTAGCGGCTCCGGCCGATACGCAGTATTTT. This codes for CASSLLAAPADTQYF.

This rearrangement joins TRBV6-2 or TRBV6-3 to TRBJ2-3, with 7 bases lining up with TRBD1. The CDR3 is made up of 15 amino acids. Germline lookup yields CDR1 MNHEY and CDR2 SVGEGT. V shed 6 bases and J 1 base; nucleotides not matched to a gene: 7. The CDR3 bases are TGTGCCAGCAGCCAATTAACAGGGGGCACAGATACGCAGTATTTT. Translation: CASSQLTGGTDTQYF.

V is TRBV5-4 and J is TRBJ2-3; perhaps TRBD2 as D (6 bases). The CDR3 consists of 14 residues. V gave up 9 bases and J gave up 2 bases, with 16 bases separating them. Germline V CDR1 and CDR2: SGHNT, YYREEE (reference sequence). CDR3 DNA sequence: TGTGCCACCCAGGAGGGGACGACCACAGATACGCAGTATTTT. Its protein product is CATQEGTTTDTQYF. The variable domain in full, with the rest retrieved from reference TRBV5-4 and TRBJ2-3, is ETGVTQSPTHLIKTRGQQVTLRCSSQSGHNTVSWYQQALGQGPQFIFQYYREEENGRGNFPPRFSGLQFPNYSSELNVNALELDDSALYLCATQEGTTTDTQYFGPGTRLTVL.

The sample holds one count of this clone. The chain employs TRBV19 and TRBJ1-2, with unresolved D. CDR1 is LNHDA, CDR2 SQIVND, per germline (reference sequence). V was pared by 5 bases and J by 5 bases, with 9 bases between. The CDR3 has 12 residues. The CDR3 spells CASSPQSYGYTF. The CDR3 DNA follows: TGTGCCAGTAGTCCTCAGTCGTATGGCTACACCTTC.

This clone has just a few counts. V gene TRBV7-8 combines with J gene TRBJ2-5; TRBD1 matches at 7 bases. After removal of 5 bases from V and 1 base from J, the junction contained 7 bases not matched to a gene. This CDR3 spans 15 amino acids. Germline values: CDR1 SGHVS, CDR2 FQNEAQ. CDR3 sequence: CASSQGVGRQETQYF. The DNA for the CDR3 is TGTGCCAGCAGCCAGGGGGTTGGGCGCCAAGAGACCCAGTACTTC.

The V gene is TRBV6-5, the J gene TRBJ1-1; D is unresolved. Germline assignment: CDR1 MNHEY and CDR2 SVGAGI. V lost 6 bases and J 1 base, leaving 9 bases between the germline ends. The CDR3 runs 13 residues. CDR3 coding DNA: TGTGCCAGCAGCTACGCAGAGAACACTGAAGCTTTCTTT. Protein sequence: CASSYAENTEAFF.

This clone was seen more than once but under ten times. The CDR3 loop reads CASSESITYSYNEQFF. CDR3 bases: TGCGCCAGCAGTGAGTCGATTACTTACAGCTACAATGAGCAGTTCTTC. The chain joins TRBV10-1 to TRBJ2-1, with unresolved D. The CDR3 totals 16 residues. Germline V lookup: CDR1 WNHNN, CDR2 SYGVQD (reference sequence). V lost 0 bases and J lost 3, with 12 bases in between.

This rearrangement joins TRBV5-4 to TRBJ2-1, with 8 bases matching TRBD2. V gave up 4 bases and J gave up 7 bases; unmatched junction bases: 10. The CDR3 is 15 amino acids. The germline V gene encodes CDR1 SGHNT and CDR2 YYREEE (reference sequence). CDR3 amino acids: CASSPRVAGMNEQFF. The CDR3, as DNA: TGTGCCAGCAGCCCTAGGGTAGCGGGGATGAATGAGCAGTTCTTC.

This chain connects TRBV10-3 to TRBJ2-7; 11 bases agree with TRBD1. CDR1 and CDR2 from the germline V gene are ENHRY and SYGVKD. This CDR3 contains 14 residues. V lost 8 bases and J lost 4; bases outside the gene matches: 7. CDR3 region: CAIQGTGGPYEQYF. Written as DNA, the CDR3 is TGTGCCATCCAGGGGACAGGGGGGCCGTACGAGCAGTACTTC.

The chain couples TRBV5-1 to TRBJ2-3; 7 bases agree with TRBD2. J lost 5 bases, V lost 3 bases, and 12 bases had no gene match. The CDR3 is 16 residues long. Germline CDR1 and CDR2: SGHRS and YFSETQ. CDR3 protein: CASSSPPSGEGDTQYF. The CDR3 bases are TGCGCCAGCAGCTCACCACCCTCCGGGGAGGGAGATACGCAGTATTTT.

The chain couples TRBV6-5 to TRBJ2-2, with 8 positions matching TRBD2. Germline V gene lookup returns CDR1 MNHEY and CDR2 SVGAGI. The CDR3 is 14 residues long. Trimming removed 6 bases from V and 3 bases from J; junction bases left unmatched: 3. CDR3 residues: CASRSSGYTGELFF. CDR3 coding DNA: TGTGCCAGCAGATCTAGCGGGTACACCGGGGAGCTGTTTTTT.

The V and J genes are TRBV7-2 and TRBJ2-5, with TRBD2 identical over 8 bases. V trimming: 5 bases; J trimming: 2 bases; junction bases outside the gene matches: 13. Per germline, CDR1 SGHTA and CDR2 FQGNSA. This CDR3 contains 17 residues. This chain's CDR3 is CASSPQVGGGIQETQYF. The CDR3 DNA reads as TGTGCCAGCAGCCCCCAAGTCGGGGGGGGCATACAAGAGACCCAGTACTTC.